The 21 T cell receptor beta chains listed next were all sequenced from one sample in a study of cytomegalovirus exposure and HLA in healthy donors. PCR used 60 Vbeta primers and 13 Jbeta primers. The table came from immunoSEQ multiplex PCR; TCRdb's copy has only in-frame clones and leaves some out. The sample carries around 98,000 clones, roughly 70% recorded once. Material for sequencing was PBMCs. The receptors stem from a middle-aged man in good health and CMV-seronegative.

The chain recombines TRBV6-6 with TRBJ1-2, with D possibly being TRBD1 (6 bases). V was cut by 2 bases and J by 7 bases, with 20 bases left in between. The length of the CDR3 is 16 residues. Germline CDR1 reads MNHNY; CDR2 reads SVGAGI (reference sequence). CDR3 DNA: TGTGCCAGCAGTTACGATATGGGCAGGGGAATTAGTGGCTACACCTTC. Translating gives CASSYDMGRGISGYTF.

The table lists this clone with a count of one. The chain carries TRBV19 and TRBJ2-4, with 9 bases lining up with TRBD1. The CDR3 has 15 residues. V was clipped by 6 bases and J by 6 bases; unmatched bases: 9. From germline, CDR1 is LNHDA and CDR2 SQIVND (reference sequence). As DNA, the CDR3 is TGTGCCAGTAGGGGACAGGGAATCAGCGGAAACATTCAGTACTTC. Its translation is CASRGQGISGNIQYF.

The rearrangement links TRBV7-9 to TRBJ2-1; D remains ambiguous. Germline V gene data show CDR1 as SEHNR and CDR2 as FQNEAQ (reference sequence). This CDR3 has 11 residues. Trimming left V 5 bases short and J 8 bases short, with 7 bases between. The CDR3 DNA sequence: TGTGCCAGCAGCGTAATAGATGAGCAGTTCTTC. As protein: CASSVIDEQFF.

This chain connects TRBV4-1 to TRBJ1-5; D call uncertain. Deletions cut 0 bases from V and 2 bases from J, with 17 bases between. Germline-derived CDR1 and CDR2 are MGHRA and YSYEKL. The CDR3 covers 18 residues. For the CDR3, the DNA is TGCGCCAGCAGCCAAGATTCGAGGAATGATCTCCGCAATCAGCCCCAGCATTTT. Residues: CASSQDSRNDLRNQPQHF.

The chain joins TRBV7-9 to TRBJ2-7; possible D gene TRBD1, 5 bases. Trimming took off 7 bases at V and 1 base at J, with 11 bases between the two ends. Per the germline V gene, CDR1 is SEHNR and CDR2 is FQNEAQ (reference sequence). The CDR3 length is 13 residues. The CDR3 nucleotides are TGTGCCAGCACCCCAGGGATTTCCTACGAGCAGTACTTC. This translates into CASTPGISYEQYF.

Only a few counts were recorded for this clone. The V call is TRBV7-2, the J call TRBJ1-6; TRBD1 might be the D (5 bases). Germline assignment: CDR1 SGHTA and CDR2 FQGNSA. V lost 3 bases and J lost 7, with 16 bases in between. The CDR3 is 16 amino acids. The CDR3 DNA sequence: TGTGCCAGCAGCTTTACCTCACAGGCCCTAAATTCACCCCTCCACTTT. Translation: CASSFTSQALNSPLHF.

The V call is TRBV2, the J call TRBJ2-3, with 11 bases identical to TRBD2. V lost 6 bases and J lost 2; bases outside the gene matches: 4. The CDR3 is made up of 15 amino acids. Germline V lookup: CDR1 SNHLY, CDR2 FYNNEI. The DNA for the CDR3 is TGTGCCAGCAGATCGGGACTAGCGGTCACAGATACGCAGTATTTT. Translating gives CASRSGLAVTDTQYF.

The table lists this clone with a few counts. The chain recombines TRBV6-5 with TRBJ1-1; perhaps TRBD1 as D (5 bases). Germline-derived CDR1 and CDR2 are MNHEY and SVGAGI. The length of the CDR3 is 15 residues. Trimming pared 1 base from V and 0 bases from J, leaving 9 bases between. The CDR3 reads CASSYFTGMNTEAFF. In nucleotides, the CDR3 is TGTGCCAGCAGTTACTTCACAGGTATGAACACTGAAGCTTTCTTT.

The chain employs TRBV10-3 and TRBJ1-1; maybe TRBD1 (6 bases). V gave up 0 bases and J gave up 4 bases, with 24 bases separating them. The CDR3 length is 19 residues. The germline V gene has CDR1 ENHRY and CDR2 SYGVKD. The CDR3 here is CAISESSRGVGLRGTEAFF. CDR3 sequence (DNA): TGTGCCATCAGTGAGTCGAGCAGGGGAGTGGGTCTAAGAGGCACTGAAGCTTTCTTT.

The CDR3 is CASSPDKRSYNEQFF. CDR3 nucleotide sequence: TGTGCCAGCAGCCCTGACAAACGCTCCTACAATGAGCAGTTCTTC. The chain links TRBV5-6 to TRBJ2-1; D remains ambiguous. CDR1 is SGHDT, CDR2 YYEEEE, per germline. V dropped 4 bases and J dropped 0 bases, with 11 bases sitting between them. The CDR3 spans 15 residues.

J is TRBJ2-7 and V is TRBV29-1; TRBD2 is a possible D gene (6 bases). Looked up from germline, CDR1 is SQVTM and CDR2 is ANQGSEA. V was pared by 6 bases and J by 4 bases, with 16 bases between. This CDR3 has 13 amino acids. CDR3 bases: TGCAGCGTAAACATAGCGGACCGTTACGAGCAGTACTTC. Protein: CSVNIADRYEQYF.

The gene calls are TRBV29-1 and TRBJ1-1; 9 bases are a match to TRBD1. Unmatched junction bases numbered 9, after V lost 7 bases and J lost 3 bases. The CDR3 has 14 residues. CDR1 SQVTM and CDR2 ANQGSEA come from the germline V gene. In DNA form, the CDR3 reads TGCAGCGCTCAAGGGACAGGGAGAGACACTGAAGCTTTCTTT. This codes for CSAQGTGRDTEAFF.

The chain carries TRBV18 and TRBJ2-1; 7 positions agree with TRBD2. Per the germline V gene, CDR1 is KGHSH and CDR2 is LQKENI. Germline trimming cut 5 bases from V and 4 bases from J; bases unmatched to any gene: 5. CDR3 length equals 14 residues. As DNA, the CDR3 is TGTGCCAGCTCAGAAGTGGGAGGGTACAATGAGCAGTTCTTC. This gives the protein CASSEVGGYNEQFF.

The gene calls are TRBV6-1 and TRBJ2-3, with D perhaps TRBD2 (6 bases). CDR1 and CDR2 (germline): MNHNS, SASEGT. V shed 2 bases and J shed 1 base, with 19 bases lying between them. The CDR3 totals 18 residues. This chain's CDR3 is CASSERGPSEGGTDTQYF. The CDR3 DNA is TGTGCCAGCAGTGAAAGAGGGCCTAGCGAGGGCGGCACAGATACGCAGTATTTT.

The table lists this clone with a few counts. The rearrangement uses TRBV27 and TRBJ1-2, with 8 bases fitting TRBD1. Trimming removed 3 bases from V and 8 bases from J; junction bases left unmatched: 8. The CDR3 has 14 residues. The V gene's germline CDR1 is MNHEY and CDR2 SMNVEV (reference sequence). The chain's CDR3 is CASSFRTGGRGYTF. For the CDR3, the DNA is TGTGCCAGCAGTTTTCGAACAGGGGGACGAGGCTACACCTTC.

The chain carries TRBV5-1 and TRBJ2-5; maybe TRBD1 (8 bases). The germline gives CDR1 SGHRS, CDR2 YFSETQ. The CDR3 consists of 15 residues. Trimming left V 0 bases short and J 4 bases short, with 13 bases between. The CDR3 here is CASSLGAGTGETQYF. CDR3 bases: TGCGCCAGCAGCTTGGGAGCGGGGACAGGAGAGACCCAGTACTTC.

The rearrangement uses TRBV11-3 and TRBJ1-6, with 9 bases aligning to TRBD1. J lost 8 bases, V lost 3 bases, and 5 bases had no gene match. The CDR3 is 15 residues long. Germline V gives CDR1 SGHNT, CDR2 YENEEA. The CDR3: CASSLVGTGYSPLHF. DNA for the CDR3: TGTGCCAGCAGCTTGGTCGGGACAGGGTATTCACCCCTCCACTTT. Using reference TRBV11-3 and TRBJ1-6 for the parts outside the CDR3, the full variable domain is EAGVVQSPRYKIIEKKQPVAFWCNPISGHNTLYWYLQNLGQGPELLIRYENEEAVDDSQLPKDRFSAERLKGVDSTLKIQPAELGDSAVYLCASSLVGTGYSPLHFGNGTRLTVT.

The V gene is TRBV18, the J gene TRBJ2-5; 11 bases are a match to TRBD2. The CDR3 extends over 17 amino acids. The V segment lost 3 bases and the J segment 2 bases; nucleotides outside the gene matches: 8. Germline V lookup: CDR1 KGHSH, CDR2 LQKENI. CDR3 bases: TGTGCCAGCTCACCCGCCAAGACTAGCGGGGTACAAGAGACCCAGTACTTC. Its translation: CASSPAKTSGVQETQYF.

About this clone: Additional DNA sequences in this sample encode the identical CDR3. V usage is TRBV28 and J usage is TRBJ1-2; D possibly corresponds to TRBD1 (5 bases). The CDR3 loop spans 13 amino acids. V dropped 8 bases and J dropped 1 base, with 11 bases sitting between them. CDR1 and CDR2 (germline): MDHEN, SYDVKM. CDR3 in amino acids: CASGGGSNYGYTF. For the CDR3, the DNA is TGTGCCAGCGGGGGAGGTAGTAACTATGGCTACACCTTC.

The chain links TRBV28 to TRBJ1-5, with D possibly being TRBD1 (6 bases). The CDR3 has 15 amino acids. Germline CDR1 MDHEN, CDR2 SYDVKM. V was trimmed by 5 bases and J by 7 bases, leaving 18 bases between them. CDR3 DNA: TGTGCCAGCAGTATATCATCACAGGGCCGCCAGCCCCAGCATTTT. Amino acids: CASSISSQGRQPQHF.

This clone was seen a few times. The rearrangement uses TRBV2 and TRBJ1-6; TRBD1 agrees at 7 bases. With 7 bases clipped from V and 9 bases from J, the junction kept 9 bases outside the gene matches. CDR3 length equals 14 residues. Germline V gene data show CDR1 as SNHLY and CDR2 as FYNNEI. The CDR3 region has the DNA TGTGCCAGCATCACGGACAGGAAGAGTTCACCCCTCCACTTT. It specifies CASITDRKSSPLHF.